These 30 T cell receptor beta chains originate from one sample sequenced in a study of blood T cell repertoires in COVID-19. Sequencing was performed with immunoSEQ multiplex PCR; in TCRdb, only in-frame clones are kept and a portion is missing. Among about 250,000 clones, around 83% were seen once, and the ten largest hold 8.9%. The source material was peripheral blood. The source is an elderly man with acute or convalescent COVID-19.

V is TRBV6-5 and J is TRBJ1-2; possible D gene TRBD1, 5 bases. Germline loops: CDR1 MNHEY, CDR2 SVGAGI. The V end lost 4 bases, the J end lost 8 bases, and 14 bases lay between the germline ends. The length of the CDR3 is 13 residues. CDR3 DNA: TGTGCCAGCAGTTCCCACTGGACAACCGGCTACACCTTC. Translation: CASSSHWTTGYTF.

The CDR3 loop is CAIQGVEDNEQFF. The CDR3 bases are TGTGCCATACAGGGGGTCGAAGACAATGAGCAGTTCTTC. V and J are TRBV19 and TRBJ2-1; the match to TRBD1 covers 8 bases. Per the germline V gene, CDR1 is LNHDA and CDR2 is SQIVND (reference sequence). This CDR3 contains 13 residues. V lost 10 bases to trimming and J lost 5 bases; unmatched junction nucleotides: 7.

J is TRBJ1-5 and V is TRBV19; TRBD1 agrees at 9 bases. The length of the CDR3 is 14 residues. The J segment lost 3 bases and the V segment lost 7 bases, leaving 4 bases of the junction unmatched. Germline V gene lookup returns CDR1 LNHDA and CDR2 SQIVND (reference sequence). The CDR3 is CASNRQGVNQPQHF. The DNA for the CDR3 is TGTGCCAGTAACCGACAGGGGGTCAATCAGCCCCAGCATTTT.

The CDR3 DNA is TGTGCCAGCAGCTACAGAGGGCAGCCCCAGCATTTT. As protein: CASSYRGQPQHF. The chain uses TRBV5-6 and TRBJ1-5; no reliable D call. CDR1 SGHDT and CDR2 YYEEEE come from the germline V gene. V was shortened by 3 bases and J by 7 bases, with 8 bases between the two germline ends. The CDR3 is made up of 12 amino acids.

This rearrangement joins TRBV11-2 to TRBJ2-7, with 10 bases aligning to TRBD2. This CDR3 is built from 14 residues. Looked up from germline, CDR1 is SGHAT and CDR2 is FQNNGV. V gave up 5 bases and J gave up 4 bases; unmatched junction bases: 5. This CDR3 is CASSQTSGTYEQYF. CDR3 DNA sequence: TGTGCCAGCAGCCAAACTAGCGGGACTTACGAGCAGTACTTC. Full variable domain (remainder filled in from reference TRBV11-2 and TRBJ2-7): EAGVAQSPRYKIIEKRQSVAFWCNPISGHATLYWYQQILGQGPKLLIQFQNNGVVDDSQLPKDRFSAERLKGVDSTLKIQPAKLEDSAVYLCASSQTSGTYEQYFGPGTRLTVT.

The gene calls are TRBV5-1 and TRBJ1-6; 9 bases line up with TRBD1. Trimming removed 4 bases from V and 11 bases from J; junction bases left unmatched: 7. The CDR3 contains 14 residues. Germline V gives CDR1 SGHRS, CDR2 YFSETQ. CDR3 sequence (DNA): TGCGCCAGCAGCGAGGGGACAGGGAGTGCACCCCTCCACTTT. It specifies CASSEGTGSAPLHF.

The J gene is TRBJ1-5, the V gene TRBV19, with unresolved D. CDR3 size: 14 residues. The germline V and J ends were trimmed by 4 bases and 3 bases, with 10 bases remaining between them. Germline V gene lookup returns CDR1 LNHDA and CDR2 SQIVND (reference sequence). This CDR3 is CASSTGILNQPQHF. The CDR3 DNA reads TGTGCCAGTAGTACAGGCATACTCAATCAGCCCCAGCATTTT.

The chain combines TRBV20-1 with TRBJ1-6; D gene unclear. The germline V and J ends were trimmed by 3 bases and 4 bases, with 10 bases remaining between them. The CDR3 spans 14 residues. Germline CDR1 DFQATT, CDR2 SNEGSKA (reference sequence). Here the CDR3 reads CSASSTGYNSPLHF. CDR3 in DNA: TGCAGTGCTAGTTCAACGGGGTATAATTCACCCCTCCACTTT.

The J gene is TRBJ1-3, the V gene TRBV3-1 (or the pseudogene TRBV3-2), with D possibly TRBD1 on 6 matching bases. Germline V gives CDR1 LGHDT, CDR2 YNNKEL (reference sequence). This CDR3 has 15 residues. Trimming removed 1 base from V and 4 bases from J, with 11 bases in between. The CDR3 loop reads CASSQGWTEGNTIYF. CDR3 nucleotide sequence: TGTGCCAGCAGCCAAGGATGGACAGAAGGAAACACCATATATTTT.

This clone has only a few counts. The genes are TRBV24-1 and TRBJ1-6, with TRBD1 matching 9 bases. The CDR3 sequence is 17 residues long. V shed 7 bases, J shed 8 bases, and the junction held 14 bases outside the gene matches. Germline assignment: CDR1 KGHDR and CDR2 SFDVKD. The DNA of the CDR3 is TGTGCCACCAGCCATCGAGGACAGGGGCCCCGGGATTCACCCCTCCACTTT. Translation: CATSHRGQGPRDSPLHF.

As concerns this clone: The sample holds other DNA sequences that translate to the same CDR3. V and J are TRBV5-5 and TRBJ1-5; 8 bases match TRBD1. V lost 1 base to trimming and J lost 5 bases; unmatched junction nucleotides: 2. Per germline, CDR1 SGHKS and CDR2 YYEKEE (reference sequence). CDR3 length: 14 residues. In DNA form, the CDR3 reads TGTGCCAGCAGCTTGACGACAGGGGATCAGCCCCAGCATTTT. It translates to CASSLTTGDQPQHF.

The sample holds a few counts of this clone. The rearrangement links TRBV7-3 to TRBJ2-2; a possible D gene is TRBD1 (6 bases). The CDR3 runs to 17 residues. Trimming removed 4 bases at V and 8 bases at J, with 23 bases between. Per germline, CDR1 SGHTA and CDR2 FQGTGA. This CDR3 is CASSSFPRDMFGGELFF. As DNA, the CDR3 is TGTGCCAGCAGCTCCTTCCCTCGGGACATGTTCGGTGGGGAGCTGTTTTTT.

This clone was detected only once. V and J are TRBV28 and TRBJ1-1; perhaps TRBD1 as D (5 bases). CDR1 is MDHEN and CDR2 is SYDVKM in the germline V gene. The CDR3 totals 12 residues. Trimming took 6 bases from V and 0 from J, leaving 5 bases between them. The CDR3 region is CASRGVNTEAFF. The CDR3 nucleotides read TGTGCCAGCAGAGGGGTGAACACTGAAGCTTTCTTT.

This chain joins TRBV6-5 and TRBJ1-2; D is uncertain. Germline V gene lookup returns CDR1 MNHEY and CDR2 SVGAGI. The CDR3 covers 15 residues. V lost 2 bases and J 0 bases, leaving 10 bases between the germline ends. The CDR3 protein is CASSYEPPPNYGYTF. The CDR3 DNA reads TGTGCCAGCAGTTACGAGCCACCTCCTAACTATGGCTACACCTTC.

The genes are TRBV7-2 and TRBJ2-3; D might be TRBD2 (6 bases). The germline V gene encodes CDR1 SGHTA and CDR2 FQGNSA. The CDR3 runs to 15 residues. V dropped 1 base and J dropped 1 base, with 9 bases sitting between them. In nucleotides, the CDR3 is TGTGCCAGCAGCTTAGGCCCGGGGGGCACAGATACGCAGTATTTT. It is translated as CASSLGPGGTDTQYF.

This clone was observed once. The chain uses TRBV11-3 and TRBJ2-3, with 8 nucleotides matching TRBD2. The CDR3 is 16 residues long. CDR1 and CDR2 from the germline V gene are SGHNT and YENEEA. V lost 1 base to trimming and J lost 3 bases; unmatched junction nucleotides: 6. The DNA of the CDR3 is TGTGCCAGCAGCTTAGCCGGGGGCGGGAGGACAGATACGCAGTATTTT. Translated, it gives CASSLAGGGRTDTQYF.

The chain combines TRBV12-5 with TRBJ2-1, with 7 bases that match TRBD2. Germline CDR1 LGHNT, CDR2 FRNRAP. The CDR3 is 15 amino acids. J lost 0 bases, V lost 7 bases, and 6 bases had no gene match. The CDR3 is CASASGATSYNEQFF. For the CDR3, the DNA is TGTGCTAGTGCCAGCGGGGCTACCTCCTACAATGAGCAGTTCTTC.

This clone was detected only a few times. V gene TRBV11-3 combines with J gene TRBJ2-1, with 10 nucleotides matching TRBD1. Trimming cost V 5 bases and J 10 bases; bases outside gene matches: 14. The CDR3 has 16 amino acids. Germline loops: CDR1 SGHNT, CDR2 YENEEA. The CDR3 sequence is CASSHSMGQGSDEQFF. As DNA, the CDR3 is TGTGCCAGCAGCCATAGTATGGGACAGGGGAGCGACGAGCAGTTCTTC.

The V gene is TRBV11-2, the J gene TRBJ2-7; 7 bases agree with TRBD1. Germline CDR1 is SGHAT and CDR2 is FQNNGV. CDR3 size: 17 residues. J lost 3 bases, V lost 4 bases, and 15 bases had no gene match. The CDR3 loop reads CASSSRPGTAQIYEQYF. CDR3 sequence (DNA): TGTGCCAGCAGCTCCCGTCCCGGGACAGCCCAAATCTACGAGCAGTACTTC.

The chain couples TRBV6-5 to TRBJ2-7, with D possibly being TRBD2 (7 bases). Trimming took off 10 bases at V and 2 bases at J, with 21 bases between the two ends. CDR3 length: 15 amino acids. Germline V lookup: CDR1 MNHEY, CDR2 SVGAGI. The CDR3 is CATWFQGGRAYEQYF. CDR3 nucleotides: TGTGCCACTTGGTTCCAAGGGGGGAGGGCCTACGAGCAGTACTTC.

The chain combines TRBV30 with TRBJ2-5; the match to TRBD1 covers 7 bases. Trimming at V came to 4 bases and at J to 4 bases, leaving 9 bases not matched to a gene. There are 14 residues in the CDR3. Germline V lookup: CDR1 GTSNPN, CDR2 SVGIG (reference sequence). CDR3: CAWTIGTARETQYF. As DNA, the CDR3 is TGTGCCTGGACAATCGGGACAGCCAGAGAGACCCAGTACTTC. Together with reference TRBV30 and TRBJ2-5, the CDR3 gives the full variable domain: SQTIHQWPATLVQPVGSPLSLECTVEGTSNPNLYWYRQAAGRGLQLLFYSVGIGQISSEVPQNLSASRPQDRQFILSSKKLLLSDSGFYLCAWTIGTARETQYFGPGTRLLVL.

The chain employs TRBV7-2 and TRBJ2-1; 8 nucleotides line up with TRBD2. Germline V gene data show CDR1 as SGHTA and CDR2 as FQGNSA. The CDR3 spans 16 residues. With 5 bases clipped from V and 0 bases from J, the junction kept 6 bases outside the gene matches. The CDR3 loop is CASSPSGTSSYNEQFF. CDR3 coding DNA: TGTGCCAGCAGCCCCTCCGGGACTAGCTCCTACAATGAGCAGTTCTTC.

V usage is TRBV4-2 and J usage is TRBJ1-3; 7 nucleotides match TRBD1. The CDR3 runs 15 residues. Losses at the gene ends were 4 bases for V and 4 bases for J; bases not matched to a gene: 7. The germline gives CDR1 LGHNA, CDR2 YNFKEQ. This chain's CDR3 is CASSLGRGQGNTIYF. DNA for the CDR3: TGTGCCAGCAGCCTTGGAAGGGGGCAAGGAAACACCATATATTTT.

This clone was counted a single time. The V and J genes are TRBV4-1 and TRBJ2-7; D not certain. This CDR3 comprises 13 residues. Per germline, CDR1 MGHRA and CDR2 YSYEKL. V lost 0 bases, J lost 8 bases, and 11 bases lay in between. The CDR3 protein is CASSQDLLFQQYF. CDR3 DNA sequence: TGCGCCAGCAGCCAAGATCTTCTCTTCCAGCAGTACTTC.

This clone is a singleton in its sample. The genes are TRBV19 and TRBJ1-3; no clear D. Germline V gives CDR1 LNHDA, CDR2 SQIVND (reference sequence). The length of the CDR3 is 12 residues. Trimming stripped 3 bases from V and 4 bases from J, with 4 bases between. CDR3 sequence: CASSMRGNTIYF. The DNA for the CDR3 is TGTGCCAGTAGTATGCGCGGAAACACCATATATTTT. The full variable domain, rest sourced from reference TRBV19 and TRBJ1-3, is DGGITQSPKYLFRKEGQNVTLSCEQNLNHDAMYWYRQDPGQGLRLIYYSQIVNDFQKGDIAEGYSVSREKKESFPLTVTSAQKNPTAFYLCASSMRGNTIYFGEGSWLTVV.

This chain links TRBV25-1 with TRBJ2-7, with D uncertain. Germline assignment: CDR1 MGHDK and CDR2 SYGVNS. V was trimmed by 3 bases and J by 3 bases, leaving 3 bases between them. This CDR3 region has 11 residues. This chain's CDR3 is CASSDLYEQYF. DNA of the CDR3: TGTGCCAGCAGTGATCTCTACGAGCAGTACTTC.

The rearrangement uses TRBV18 and TRBJ1-1; D call uncertain. The V end was cut by 1 base, the J end by 7 bases, with 10 bases between. Germline values: CDR1 KGHSH, CDR2 LQKENI. The CDR3 runs to 13 residues. The CDR3 sequence is CASSPREVLEAFF. The CDR3 nucleotides read TGTGCCAGCTCACCACGGGAGGTGCTTGAAGCTTTCTTT.

This clone was picked up one time. This chain joins TRBV21-1 and TRBJ1-5; whether TRBD1, the table's D call, matches the DNA was not checked. TRBV21-1 is shown as a pseudogene. The CDR3 has 15 amino acids. The CDR3 sequence: CASSPRKGGNQPQHF. The CDR3 bases are TGTGCCAGCAGCCCCCGGAAAGGGGGCAATCAGCCCCAGCATTTT.

The chain employs TRBV18 and TRBJ2-7; TRBD1 is a possible D gene (6 bases). The CDR3 consists of 14 residues. V was pared by 2 bases and J by 5 bases, with 13 bases between. CDR1 and CDR2 from the germline V gene are KGHSH and LQKENI. The CDR3 sequence: CASSPTQGTHEQYF. CDR3 nucleotides: TGTGCCAGCTCACCAACGCAGGGGACCCACGAGCAGTACTTC.

This chain uses TRBV5-1 with TRBJ2-6; D possibly corresponds to TRBD1 (5 bases). Trimming shortened V by 5 bases and J by 0 bases, and 12 bases separated the two germline ends. Germline V gene lookup returns CDR1 SGHRS and CDR2 YFSETQ. The CDR3 loop spans 16 amino acids. The CDR3 is CASSFSQGSGANVLTF. CDR3 DNA sequence: TGCGCCAGCAGTTTCAGTCAGGGCTCTGGGGCCAACGTCCTGACTTTC.